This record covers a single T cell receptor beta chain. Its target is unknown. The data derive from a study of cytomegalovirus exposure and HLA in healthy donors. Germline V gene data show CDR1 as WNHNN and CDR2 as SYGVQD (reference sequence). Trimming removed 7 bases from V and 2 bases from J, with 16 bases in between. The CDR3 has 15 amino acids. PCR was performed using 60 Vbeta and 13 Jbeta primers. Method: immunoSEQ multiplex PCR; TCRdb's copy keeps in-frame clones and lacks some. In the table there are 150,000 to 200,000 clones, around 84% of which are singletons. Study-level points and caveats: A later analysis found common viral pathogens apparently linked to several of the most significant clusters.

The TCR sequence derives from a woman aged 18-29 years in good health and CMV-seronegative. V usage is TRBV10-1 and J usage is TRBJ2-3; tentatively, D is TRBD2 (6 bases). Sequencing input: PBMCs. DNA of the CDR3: TGCGCCAGCACCCTCGGGGGTACACCCACAGATACGCAGTATTTT. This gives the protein CASTLGGTPTDTQYF.